This T cell receptor beta chain is drawn from a study of CD4 T cells in relation to SARS-CoV-2 and coronaviruses. Study overall: The restricting HLA molecule for shared crossreactive spike epitopes was mapped.

Deep TCR-beta sequencing used DNA from uncultured naive and memory CD4+ T cells. Generated by immunoSEQ multiplex PCR, the TCRdb table keeps only in-frame clones and is missing some. The sample yields about 59,000 clones, approximately 90% seen once. As to this clone: Its antigen is unidentified.

Study observations and caveats: No donor gave both pre-pandemic and post-infection samples.

CD4+ T cells from unexposed donors were obtained before the COVID-19 pandemic (2011-2018). Input material: memory CD4+ T cells from PBMCs. The clonotype was recovered from a human donor in good health.

Written as DNA, the CDR3 is TGTGCCAGTAGCCGAACAGGGGGCACAGATACGCAGTATTTT. Protein sequence: CASSRTGGTDTQYF. The gene calls are TRBV19 and TRBJ2-3, with 7 bases identical to TRBD1. Trimming removed 6 bases from V and 1 base from J; junction bases left unmatched: 4. CDR3 length: 14 amino acids. Germline CDR1 LNHDA, CDR2 SQIVND (reference sequence).